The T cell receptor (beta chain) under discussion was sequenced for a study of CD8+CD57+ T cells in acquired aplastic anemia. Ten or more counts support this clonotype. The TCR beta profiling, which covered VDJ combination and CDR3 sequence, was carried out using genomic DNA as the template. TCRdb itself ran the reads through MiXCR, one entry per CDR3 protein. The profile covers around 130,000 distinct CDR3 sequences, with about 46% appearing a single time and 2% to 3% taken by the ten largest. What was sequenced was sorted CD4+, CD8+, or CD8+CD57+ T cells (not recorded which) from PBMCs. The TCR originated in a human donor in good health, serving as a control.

The CDR3 sequence: CASSPGDTEAFF. The CDR3 bases are TGTGCCAGCTCACCCGGGGACACTGAAGCTTTCTTT. This chain uses TRBV18 with TRBJ1-1; D not resolved. V was pared by 3 bases and J by 3 bases, with 5 bases between. This CDR3 spans 12 amino acids. From germline, CDR1 is KGHSH and CDR2 LQKENI.